This is a list of T cell receptor beta chains from one sample in a study of OX40 agonist ivuxolimab in advanced cancers. Libraries were prepared by immunoSEQ multiplex PCR; TCRdb keeps only in-frame clonotypes and omits some of them. The sample consists of about 84,000 clones, approximately 89% of them appearing once. The sample consisted of CD4+ or CD8+ T cells sorted from blood, taken in a trial of the OX40 agonist ivuxolimab. The receptors derive from an adult with an advanced solid tumor such as melanoma, head and neck, liver or kidney cancer. CDR3s include the opening cysteine and the closing phenylalanine or tryptophan. The D gene is left open where the match is weak. For some rows the clone size is stated as once, few or many, or as a class when expanded; others skip it.

clone_size: NA; j_call: TRBJ2-1; d_call: NA; v_call: TRBV5-8; cdr3_aa: CASSPILAQWGNEQFF; cdr3_nt: TGTGCCAGCAGCCCTATACTAGCCCAATGGGGTAATGAGCAGTTCTTC
clone_size: few; j_call: TRBJ2-1; d_call: TRBD1; v_call: TRBV19; cdr3_aa: CASNPTGGRGEQFF; cdr3_nt: TGTGCCAGTAACCCGACAGGGGGTCGGGGTGAGCAGTTCTTC
clone_size: NA; j_call: TRBJ2-3; d_call: NA; v_call: TRBV5-1; cdr3_aa: CASSPRTSTDTQYF; cdr3_nt: TGCGCCAGCAGCCCCCGAACCAGCACAGATACGCAGTATTTT
clone_size: NA; j_call: TRBJ1-1; d_call: NA; v_call: TRBV29-1; cdr3_aa: CSVVENTEAFF; cdr3_nt: TGCAGCGTTGTGGAGAACACTGAAGCTTTCTTT
clone_size: NA; j_call: TRBJ1-5; d_call: NA; v_call: TRBV19; cdr3_aa: CASSIGGAVNQPQHF; cdr3_nt: TGTGCCAGTAGTATTGGGGGGGCAGTAAATCAGCCCCAGCATTTT
clone_size: few; j_call: TRBJ1-1; d_call: NA; v_call: TRBV4-2; cdr3_aa: CASSQDNRLNTEAFF; cdr3_nt: TGTGCCAGCAGCCAAGATAACAGACTGAACACTGAAGCTTTCTTT
clone_size: NA; j_call: TRBJ2-7; d_call: TRBD2; v_call: TRBV19; cdr3_aa: CASSTSSGRVDEQYF; cdr3_nt: TGTGCCAGTAGTACCAGTAGCGGGAGGGTCGACGAGCAGTACTTC
clone_size: NA; j_call: TRBJ2-7; d_call: NA; v_call: TRBV5-1; cdr3_aa: CASSLASGGAGPSYEQYF; cdr3_nt: TGCGCCAGCAGCTTGGCCAGTGGAGGGGCGGGGCCGTCCTACGAGCAGTACTTC
clone_size: NA; j_call: TRBJ2-3; d_call: NA; v_call: TRBV5-1; cdr3_aa: CASSLGVDTQYF; cdr3_nt: TGCGCCAGCAGCTTGGGGGTCGATACGCAGTATTTT
clone_size: NA; j_call: TRBJ2-2; d_call: NA; v_call: TRBV19; cdr3_aa: CASSIGGPGELFF; cdr3_nt: TGTGCCAGTAGTATCGGGGGTCCCGGGGAGCTGTTTTTT
clone_size: NA; j_call: TRBJ2-1; d_call: NA; v_call: TRBV7-8; cdr3_aa: CATLSFPSSYNEQFF; cdr3_nt: TGTGCCACTCTCTCGTTCCCTAGCTCCTACAATGAGCAGTTCTTC
clone_size: NA; j_call: TRBJ2-7; d_call: NA; v_call: TRBV6-1; cdr3_aa: CASQPGKLSYKQYF; cdr3_nt: TGTGCCAGCCAGCCGGGAAAATTATCCTACAAGCAGTACTTC
clone_size: NA; j_call: TRBJ2-7; d_call: TRBD2; v_call: TRBV29-1; cdr3_aa: CSVGGEGSLAEQYF; cdr3_nt: TGCAGCGTTGGCGGGGAGGGTTCATTGGCCGAGCAGTACTTC
clone_size: few; j_call: TRBJ2-2; d_call: TRBD1; v_call: TRBV5-1; cdr3_aa: CASRLQGVPGELFF; cdr3_nt: TGCGCCAGCAGGCTTCAGGGGGTTCCCGGGGAGCTGTTTTTT
clone_size: NA; j_call: TRBJ2-1; d_call: NA; v_call: TRBV19; cdr3_aa: CASSIGTNNEQFF; cdr3_nt: TGTGCCAGTAGTATCGGGACCAACAATGAGCAGTTCTTC
clone_size: few; j_call: TRBJ1-5; d_call: NA; v_call: TRBV2; cdr3_aa: CASRGDYQPQHF; cdr3_nt: TGTGCCAGCAGGGGTGACTATCAGCCCCAGCATTTT
clone_size: NA; j_call: TRBJ1-1; d_call: NA; v_call: TRBV6-5; cdr3_aa: CASSYRGVGAFF; cdr3_nt: TGTGCCAGCAGTTACAGGGGTGTAGGTGCTTTCTTT
clone_size: NA; j_call: TRBJ1-4; d_call: NA; v_call: TRBV19; cdr3_aa: CASSSTGPFKLFF; cdr3_nt: TGTGCCAGTAGTTCAACAGGGCCATTTAAACTGTTTTTT
clone_size: NA; j_call: TRBJ2-5; d_call: NA; v_call: TRBV5-1; cdr3_aa: CASSPRLGGETQYF; cdr3_nt: TGCGCCAGCAGCCCAAGACTAGGAGGAGAGACCCAGTACTTC
clone_size: NA; j_call: TRBJ1-2; d_call: TRBD1; v_call: TRBV5-5; cdr3_aa: CASSLATGGNYGYTF; cdr3_nt: TGTGCCAGCAGCTTGGCCACAGGGGGAAACTATGGCTACACCTTC
clone_size: NA; j_call: TRBJ2-7; d_call: TRBD2; v_call: TRBV13; cdr3_aa: CASSGNGLAGVYSYEQYF; cdr3_nt: TGTGCCAGCAGCGGCAACGGACTAGCGGGGGTATACTCCTACGAGCAGTACTTC
clone_size: NA; j_call: TRBJ2-5; d_call: TRBD2; v_call: TRBV2; cdr3_aa: CASSSGLAGKETQYF; cdr3_nt: TGTGCCAGCAGTTCCGGACTAGCGGGGAAAGAGACCCAGTACTTC
clone_size: once; j_call: TRBJ1-6; d_call: NA; v_call: TRBV27; cdr3_aa: CASSLQESGNSPLHF; cdr3_nt: TGTGCCAGCAGTTTACAGGAAAGTGGAAATTCACCCCTCCACTTT
clone_size: NA; j_call: TRBJ2-3; d_call: NA; v_call: TRBV5-6; cdr3_aa: CASTRTGTADTQYF; cdr3_nt: TGTGCCAGCACGAGAACAGGAACAGCAGATACGCAGTATTTT
clone_size: NA; j_call: TRBJ1-5; d_call: TRBD1; v_call: TRBV30; cdr3_aa: CAWSVGTGNQPQHF; cdr3_nt: TGTGCCTGGAGTGTCGGGACAGGGAATCAGCCCCAGCATTTT
clone_size: NA; j_call: TRBJ2-6; d_call: NA; v_call: TRBV5-4; cdr3_aa: CAISPGLGTGANVLTF; cdr3_nt: TGTGCCATCTCCCCAGGCTTGGGGACTGGGGCCAACGTCCTGACTTTC
clone_size: NA; j_call: TRBJ2-2; d_call: TRBD2; v_call: TRBV19; cdr3_aa: CASIGLAGVTGELFF; cdr3_nt: TGTGCCAGTATCGGACTAGCGGGGGTCACCGGGGAGCTGTTTTTT
clone_size: NA; j_call: TRBJ1-5; d_call: NA; v_call: TRBV5-4; cdr3_aa: CASSLAGHGQPQHF; cdr3_nt: TGTGCCAGCAGCTTGGCGGGACACGGACAGCCCCAGCATTTT
clone_size: NA; j_call: TRBJ2-1; d_call: NA; v_call: TRBV19; cdr3_aa: CASISTFPSAGSSNEQFF; cdr3_nt: TGTGCCAGTATTTCCACTTTTCCGTCGGCGGGGTCGTCCAATGAGCAGTTCTTC
clone_size: once; j_call: TRBJ1-4; d_call: NA; v_call: TRBV6-6; cdr3_aa: CASSFAGPHEKLFF; cdr3_nt: TGTGCCAGCAGCTTTGCAGGCCCCCACGAAAAACTGTTTTTT
clone_size: NA; j_call: TRBJ2-3; d_call: TRBD2; v_call: TRBV5-1; cdr3_aa: CASSPAAGRGGADTQYF; cdr3_nt: TGCGCCAGCAGCCCCGCCGCGGGGCGGGGGGGCGCAGATACGCAGTATTTT
clone_size: NA; j_call: TRBJ2-1; d_call: TRBD2; v_call: TRBV14; cdr3_aa: CASSQEGTSGRNEQFF; cdr3_nt: TGTGCCAGCAGCCAAGAAGGGACTAGCGGGAGAAATGAGCAGTTCTTC
clone_size: NA; j_call: TRBJ2-1; d_call: TRBD2; v_call: TRBV5-1; cdr3_aa: CASSSGIAGAYNEQFF; cdr3_nt: TGCGCCAGCAGTTCCGGGATAGCGGGAGCTTACAATGAGCAGTTCTTC
clone_size: NA; j_call: TRBJ2-7; d_call: TRBD1; v_call: TRBV25-1; cdr3_aa: CASSGLGRGLSYEQYF; cdr3_nt: TGTGCCAGCAGTGGGTTGGGCAGGGGGCTCTCCTACGAGCAGTACTTC
clone_size: NA; j_call: TRBJ1-1; d_call: NA; v_call: TRBV15; cdr3_aa: CATSRGGLSRGNTEAFF; cdr3_nt: TGTGCCACCAGCAGAGGTGGGTTGAGTCGGGGGAACACTGAAGCTTTCTTT
clone_size: few; j_call: TRBJ1-4; d_call: NA; v_call: TRBV5-1; cdr3_aa: CASRTSTNEKLFF; cdr3_nt: TGCGCCAGCCGCACGTCAACTAATGAAAAACTGTTTTTT
clone_size: NA; j_call: TRBJ2-5; d_call: NA; v_call: TRBV20-1; cdr3_aa: CSAGEETQYF; cdr3_nt: TGCAGTGCTGGAGAAGAGACCCAGTACTTC
clone_size: NA; j_call: TRBJ1-1; d_call: NA; v_call: TRBV19; cdr3_aa: CASSSLWGTEAFF; cdr3_nt: TGTGCCAGTAGTTCTCTTTGGGGAACTGAAGCTTTCTTT
clone_size: once; j_call: TRBJ2-1; d_call: TRBD2; v_call: TRBV5-1; cdr3_aa: CASRGGLAGVNEQFF; cdr3_nt: TGCGCCAGCAGAGGAGGGCTAGCGGGGGTAAATGAGCAGTTCTTC
clone_size: once; j_call: TRBJ2-1; d_call: TRBD1; v_call: TRBV7-9; cdr3_aa: CASSLDRVNEQFF; cdr3_nt: TGTGCCAGCAGCCTCGACAGGGTCAATGAGCAGTTCTTC
clone_size: NA; j_call: TRBJ1-2; d_call: NA; v_call: TRBV10-3; cdr3_aa: CAISESLESGDGYTF; cdr3_nt: TGTGCCATCAGTGAGTCGCTCGAAAGTGGGGATGGCTACACCTTC
clone_size: NA; j_call: TRBJ1-1; d_call: NA; v_call: TRBV30; cdr3_aa: CAWRPRQRNTEAFF; cdr3_nt: TGTGCCTGGAGGCCTAGACAGAGAAACACTGAAGCTTTCTTT
clone_size: NA; j_call: TRBJ1-5; d_call: NA; v_call: TRBV6-6; cdr3_aa: CASSYSSSNQPQHF; cdr3_nt: TGTGCCAGCAGTTACAGCAGCTCCAATCAGCCCCAGCATTTT
clone_size: NA; j_call: TRBJ2-7; d_call: NA; v_call: TRBV7-9; cdr3_aa: CASSLIDEQYF; cdr3_nt: TGTGCCAGCAGCTTAATCGACGAGCAGTACTTC
clone_size: NA; j_call: TRBJ1-3; d_call: NA; v_call: TRBV5-1; cdr3_aa: CASSLENIASGNTIYF; cdr3_nt: TGCGCCAGCAGCTTAGAAAACATTGCCTCTGGAAACACCATATATTTT
clone_size: once; j_call: TRBJ2-1; d_call: TRBD1; v_call: TRBV11-1; cdr3_aa: CASSLRQGYYNEQFF; cdr3_nt: TGTGCCAGCAGCTTACGACAGGGGTACTACAATGAGCAGTTCTTC
clone_size: NA; j_call: TRBJ2-7; d_call: TRBD2; v_call: TRBV4-1; cdr3_aa: CASSQGPHGLAGDEQYF; cdr3_nt: TGCGCCAGCAGCCAAGGCCCCCACGGACTAGCGGGGGACGAGCAGTACTTC
clone_size: NA; j_call: TRBJ2-2; d_call: TRBD2; v_call: TRBV9; cdr3_aa: CASSVGTGLAGGKKAGELFF; cdr3_nt: TGTGCCAGCAGCGTAGGGACGGGACTAGCGGGAGGCAAGAAGGCCGGGGAGCTGTTTTTT
clone_size: NA; j_call: TRBJ1-1; d_call: NA; v_call: TRBV27; cdr3_aa: CASSPQSVGATFGSTEAFF; cdr3_nt: TGTGCCAGCAGTCCCCAAAGCGTTGGGGCTACCTTCGGGTCAACTGAAGCTTTCTTT
clone_size: once; j_call: TRBJ1-2; d_call: TRBD1; v_call: TRBV29-1; cdr3_aa: CSVEQGNYGYTF; cdr3_nt: TGCAGCGTGGAACAGGGGAACTATGGCTACACCTTC
clone_size: NA; j_call: TRBJ2-3; d_call: TRBD1; v_call: TRBV2; cdr3_aa: CASTGQGMTDTQYF; cdr3_nt: TGTGCCAGCACCGGACAGGGGATGACAGATACGCAGTATTTT